Listed below are T cell receptor beta chains from one sample, sequenced in a study of brain T cells in children with intractable seizures. Assay used: immunoSEQ multiplex PCR; TCRdb lists only in-frame clones, some missing. Here the sample spans about 340,000 clones, about 93% being singletons. Sequences were derived from peripheral blood, sampled roughly 5 months after surgery. Receptors were obtained from a boy under three years old with tuberous sclerosis and intractable seizures. CDR3s include the opening cysteine and the closing phenylalanine or tryptophan. The order of the fields is J gene, V gene, CDR3 protein.

J gene: TRBJ1-1; V gene: TRBV18; CDR3 protein: CASSPISGRQLNTEAFF
J gene: TRBJ2-1; V gene: TRBV4-1; CDR3 protein: CASSQAHGTGPYNEQFF
J gene: TRBJ2-5; V gene: TRBV6-5; CDR3 protein: CASNFRETQYF
J gene: TRBJ2-3; V gene: TRBV9; CDR3 protein: CASSSGTGPSTDTQYF
J gene: TRBJ1-3; V gene: TRBV11-2; CDR3 protein: CASSLFRSHSGNTIYF
J gene: TRBJ1-2; V gene: TRBV30; CDR3 protein: CAWNRETVSYGYTF
J gene: TRBJ1-5; V gene: TRBV29-1; CDR3 protein: CSVKDREGQPQHF
J gene: TRBJ1-3; V gene: TRBV5-1; CDR3 protein: CASRGLFGNTIYF
J gene: TRBJ2-5; V gene: TRBV5-1; CDR3 protein: CASSLAGQGFKTQYF
J gene: TRBJ1-2; V gene: TRBV12-3/TRBV12-4; CDR3 protein: CASSLSRLGYTF
J gene: TRBJ2-7; V gene: TRBV5-5; CDR3 protein: CASSNLGRSLKYEQYF